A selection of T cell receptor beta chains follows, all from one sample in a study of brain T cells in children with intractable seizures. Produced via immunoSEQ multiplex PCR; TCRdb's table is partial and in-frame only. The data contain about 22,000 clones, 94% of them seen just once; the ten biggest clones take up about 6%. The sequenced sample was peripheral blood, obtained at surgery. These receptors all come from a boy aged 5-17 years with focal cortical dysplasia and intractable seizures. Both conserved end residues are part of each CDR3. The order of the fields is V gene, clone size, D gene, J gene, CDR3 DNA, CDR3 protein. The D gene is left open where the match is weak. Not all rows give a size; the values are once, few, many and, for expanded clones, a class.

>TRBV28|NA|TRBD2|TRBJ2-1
TGTGCCAGCAGTGCACGTGCGGCGGGAGGAAGCAATGAGCAGTTCTTC
CASSARAAGGSNEQFF
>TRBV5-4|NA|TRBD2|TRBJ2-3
TGTGCCAGCAGCTTCTTAGCGGGAGAGGGGGGTACGCAGTATTTT
CASSFLAGEGGTQYF
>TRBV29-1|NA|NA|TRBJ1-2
TGCAGCGCCCGATCGGCTTCGTTTACTGGCTACACCTTC
CSARSASFTGYTF
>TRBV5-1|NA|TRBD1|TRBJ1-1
TGCGCCAGCAGCTTACGGACAGGGGGCGCGATGAACACTGAAGCTTTCTTT
CASSLRTGGAMNTEAFF
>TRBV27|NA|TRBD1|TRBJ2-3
TGTGCCAGCAGTCCCGACAGGGTAGATACGCAGTATTTT
CASSPDRVDTQYF
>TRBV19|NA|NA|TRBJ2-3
TGTGCCAGTAGTATAGTAACCAGCGGAGGAAGAGATACGCAGTATTTT
CASSIVTSGGRDTQYF
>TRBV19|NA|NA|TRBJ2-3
TGTGCCAGTAGTCGACGTGGGGATACGCAGTATTTT
CASSRRGDTQYF
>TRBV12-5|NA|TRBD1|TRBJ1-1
TGTGCTAGTGCCCTTATTCTATCAGCAGGGGGCCAGGACACTGAAGCTTTCTTT
CASALILSAGGQDTEAFF
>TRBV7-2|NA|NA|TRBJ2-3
TGTGCCAGCCCCCTCGGCGGGGTAAGCACAGATACGCAGTATTTT
CASPLGGVSTDTQYF
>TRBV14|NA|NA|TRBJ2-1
TGTGCCAGCAGCCAAGATCGGAGGGGGGCCTCCTACAATGAGCAGTTCTTC
CASSQDRRGASYNEQFF
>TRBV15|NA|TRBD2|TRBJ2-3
TGTGCCACCAGCAGAGATGCGGGGGGGCCAGATACGCAGTATTTT
CATSRDAGGPDTQYF
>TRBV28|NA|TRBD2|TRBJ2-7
TGTGCCAGCAGTTCCGGGAGGTACAGGACCTACGAGCAGTACTTC
CASSSGRYRTYEQYF
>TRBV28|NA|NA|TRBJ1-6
TGTGCCAGCAGTTTTGGGGGCAATAATTCACCCCTCCACTTT
CASSFGGNNSPLHF
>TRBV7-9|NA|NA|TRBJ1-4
TGTGCCAGCAGCTTACAGGGAGTTAATGAAAAACTGTTTTTT
CASSLQGVNEKLFF
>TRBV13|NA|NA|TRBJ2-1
TGTGCCAGCAGCTTCGCAGGCAGTAAAGAGAGTGAGCAGTTCTTC
CASSFAGSKESEQFF
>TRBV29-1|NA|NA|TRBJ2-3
TGCAGCGTTGGAGCAGGCAGTCGTACAGATACGCAGTATTTT
CSVGAGSRTDTQYF
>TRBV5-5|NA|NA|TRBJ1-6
TGTGCCAGCAGCTTGTATAGTTCACCCCTCCACTTT
CASSLYSSPLHF
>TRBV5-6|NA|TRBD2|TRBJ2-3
TGTGCCAGCAGCTCGGGACTAGCGGGTCGGACAGATACGCAGTATTTT
CASSSGLAGRTDTQYF
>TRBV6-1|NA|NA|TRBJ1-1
TGTGCCAGCAGTGAATACTCGGGGGCGTTGATAGTAGGCACTGAAGCTTTCTTT
CASSEYSGALIVGTEAFF
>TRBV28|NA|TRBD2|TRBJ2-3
TGTGCCAGCAGTTTACCCGGGGGGAGTAGCGGGTACACAGATACGCAGTATTTT
CASSLPGGSSGYTDTQYF
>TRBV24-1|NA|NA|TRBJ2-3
TGTGCCACCAGTGATTCCTACCAGCCACCGGGACAAGTCAGCACAGATACGCAGTATTTT
CATSDSYQPPGQVSTDTQYF
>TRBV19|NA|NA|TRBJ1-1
TGTGCCAGTAGTACGACATATGAGGGCGGAAACACTGAAGCTTTCTTT
CASSTTYEGGNTEAFF
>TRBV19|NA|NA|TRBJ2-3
TGTGCCACCCGACAGGAGGTTAGCACAGATACGCAGTATTTT
CATRQEVSTDTQYF
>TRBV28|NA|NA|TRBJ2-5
TGTGCCAGCAGGGGGCCGGGAAAAGGCCAAGAGACCCAGTACTTC
CASRGPGKGQETQYF
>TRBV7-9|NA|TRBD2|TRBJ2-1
TGTGCCAGCAGCGCACCCCGAGCGGGAGGGCGGAATGAGCAGTTCTTC
CASSAPRAGGRNEQFF
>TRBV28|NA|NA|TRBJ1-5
TGTGCCAGCAGTTTAGGCCGGGGGGAGTTTGTCGCCCTCGTTGGAGATCAGCCCCAGCATTTT
CASSLGRGEFVALVGDQPQHF
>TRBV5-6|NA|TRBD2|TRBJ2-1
TGTGCCAGCAGCTTGGGACTAGCGGGAGGTACTGAGCAGTTCTTC
CASSLGLAGGTEQFF
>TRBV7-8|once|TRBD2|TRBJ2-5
TGTGCCAGCAGCTTAGGGGGGGGAGAGACCCAGTACTTC
CASSLGGGETQYF
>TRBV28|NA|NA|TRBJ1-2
TGTGCCAGCAGTTTTGACCCCAACTATGGCTACACCTTC
CASSFDPNYGYTF
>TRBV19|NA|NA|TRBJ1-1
TGTGCCAGTAGTATAGATATGGCGGGGAACACTGAAGCTTTCTTT
CASSIDMAGNTEAFF
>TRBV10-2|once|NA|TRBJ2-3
TGCGCCAGCAGTGAGTCGCAGCGCTCAGATACGCAGTATTTT
CASSESQRSDTQYF
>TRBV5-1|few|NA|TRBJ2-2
TGCGCCAGCAGCTTGGACGGCGCCGGGGAGCTGTTTTTT
CASSLDGAGELFF
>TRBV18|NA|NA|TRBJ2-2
TGTGCCAGCTCACGTAGCACCGGGGAGCTGTTTTTT
CASSRSTGELFF
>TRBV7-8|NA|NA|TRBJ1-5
TGTGCCAGCACCCCAAGAAGGGAGACTAATCAGCCCCAGCATTTT
CASTPRRETNQPQHF
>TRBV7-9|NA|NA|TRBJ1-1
TGTGCCAGCAGCCCCGTTTATGGCACCCGAACTTTCTTT
CASSPVYGTRTFF
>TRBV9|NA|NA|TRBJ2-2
TGTGCCAGCAGCACCCGCGGGGATAGTACCGGGGAGCTGTTTTTT
CASSTRGDSTGELFF
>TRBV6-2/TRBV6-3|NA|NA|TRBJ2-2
TGTGCCAGCAGCCCGAACACCGGGGAGCTGTTTTTT
CASSPNTGELFF
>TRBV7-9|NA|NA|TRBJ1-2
TGTGCCAGCAGCTTAGTTGGAGGGATGGGCTGGAGCTACACCTTC
CASSLVGGMGWSYTF
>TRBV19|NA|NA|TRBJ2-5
TGTGCCAGCGCCAGACGGGACTCGGGAAGTCGAGAGACCCAGTACTTC
CASARRDSGSRETQYF
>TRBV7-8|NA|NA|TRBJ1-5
TGTGCCAGCAGCCTGGGACGGGGCGGGGAACAGCCCCAGCATTTT
CASSLGRGGEQPQHF
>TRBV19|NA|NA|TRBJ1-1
TGTGCCAGTAGCCCGGGGTTTTTCGCCAGGGAGAACACTGAAGCTTTCTTT
CASSPGFFARENTEAFF
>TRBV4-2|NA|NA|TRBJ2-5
TGTGCCAGCAGCCAAGATTTGGGGGGGCCGGGCGAGACCCAGTACTTC
CASSQDLGGPGETQYF
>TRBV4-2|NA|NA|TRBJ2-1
TGTGCCAGCAGCCACATTAAAGGGACCGGTACCTACAATGAGCAGTTCTTC
CASSHIKGTGTYNEQFF
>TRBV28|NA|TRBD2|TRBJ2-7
TGTGCCAGCATCAAAGCGGGATCCCCCTCCTACGAGCAGTACTTC
CASIKAGSPSYEQYF
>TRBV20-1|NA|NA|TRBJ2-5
TGCAGTGCTAGTAACTGGAGAGTGGAAGAGACCCAGTACTTC
CSASNWRVEETQYF
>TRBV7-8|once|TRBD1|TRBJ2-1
TGTGCCAGCAGCCCGCGAGGGGGCACTGAGCAGTTCTTC
CASSPRGGTEQFF
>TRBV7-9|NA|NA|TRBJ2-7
TGTGCCAGCAGCTTAACAGTGATGACCTACGAGCAGTACTTC
CASSLTVMTYEQYF
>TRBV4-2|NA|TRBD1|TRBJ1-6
TGTGCCAGCAGCCAGCAGGGGGTGGCTGGCTCACCCCTCCACTTT
CASSQQGVAGSPLHF
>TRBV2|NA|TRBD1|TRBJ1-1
TGTGCCAGCGCGCAGGGGGACCGGGCTTTCTTT
CASAQGDRAFF
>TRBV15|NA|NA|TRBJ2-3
TGTGCCACCAGCAGAGATTCAGGGGTACTAACAGATACGCAGTATTTT
CATSRDSGVLTDTQYF
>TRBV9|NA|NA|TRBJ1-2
TGTGCCAGCAGCGTAGGGGAGGGTGGCTACACCTTC
CASSVGEGGYTF
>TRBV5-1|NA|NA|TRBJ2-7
TGCGCCAGCAGCTTAACCCCGACAACCTCCTACGAGCAGTACTTC
CASSLTPTTSYEQYF
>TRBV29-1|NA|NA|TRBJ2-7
TGCAGCGTTGAGGGAGAGTCTCCCTACGAGCAGTACTTC
CSVEGESPYEQYF
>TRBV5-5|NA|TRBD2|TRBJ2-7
TGTGCCAGCAGCTTGGGCCTAGCGGCAGGTGTAAGCTCCTACGAGCAGTACTTC
CASSLGLAAGVSSYEQYF
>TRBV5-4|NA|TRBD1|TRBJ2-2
TGTGCCAGCAGCTTGGGTGGGACAGGGGGCGTCGGCACCGGGGAGCTGTTTTTT
CASSLGGTGGVGTGELFF